This T cell receptor (beta chain) was retrieved from a study of T cell responses to AZD1222 COVID-19 vaccine. Broader study findings: Spike-specific TCRs gained breadth and depth after people received two AZD1222 doses. AZD1222 recipients seropositive at baseline numbered only 5 or 6. Repertoire collection took place solely once the T cell response had peaked.

CDR3 size: 13 residues. Germline CDR1 SSHAT, CDR2 FNYEAQ (reference sequence). As for this clone: Its cognate antigen is unknown. At one end the junction does not follow the germline gene, possibly because of a read error.

Recipients boosted at about 4 weeks or about 12 weeks are pooled. Sequencing was performed with immunoSEQ multiplex PCR; in TCRdb, only in-frame clones are kept and a portion is missing. The data contain approximately 84,000 clones, approximately 83% of them seen just once; the ten biggest clones take up roughly 1.3%. The sequence derives from an adult who received the AZD1222 COVID-19 vaccine. The input for sequencing was peripheral blood, taken 28 days after the second AZD1222 dose. The genes are TRBV7-7 and TRBJ2-2; possible D gene TRBD2, 6 bases. The CDR3 sequence: CASSLEGPGELFF. The CDR3 bases are TGTGCTAGCAGCTTGGAGGGGCCCGGGGAGCTGTTTTTT.